The sequence of this T cell receptor beta chain was determined in a study of T cells in Graves' hyperthyroidism and ophthalmopathy. V was pared by 2 bases and J by 6 bases, with 8 bases between. CDR1 and CDR2 from the germline V gene are MNHEY and SVGEGT. The CDR3 consists of 12 residues. Study-wide results and limits: The model predicted ophthalmopathy a median around six months before onset.

Amplified regions were TCR beta CDR3 sequences from RNA transcripts. The HTBI set primed first-round TCR CDR3 RT-PCR. Each CDR3 protein is one row after TCRdb ran MiXCR on the multiplex PCR reads. The data contain fewer than 750,000 distinct CDR3 sequences, 14% to 15% of them singletons. This clonotype was picked up many times. Its antigen is not identified. This TCR was recovered from a middle-aged woman with Graves' ophthalmopathy. The rearrangement joins TRBV6-2 or TRBV6-3 to TRBJ2-7; D is unclear. Sequencing input: blood. The CDR3 nucleotides are TGTGCCAGCAGTTACCGGACCCCCGAGCAGTACTTC. Translation: CASSYRTPEQYF.